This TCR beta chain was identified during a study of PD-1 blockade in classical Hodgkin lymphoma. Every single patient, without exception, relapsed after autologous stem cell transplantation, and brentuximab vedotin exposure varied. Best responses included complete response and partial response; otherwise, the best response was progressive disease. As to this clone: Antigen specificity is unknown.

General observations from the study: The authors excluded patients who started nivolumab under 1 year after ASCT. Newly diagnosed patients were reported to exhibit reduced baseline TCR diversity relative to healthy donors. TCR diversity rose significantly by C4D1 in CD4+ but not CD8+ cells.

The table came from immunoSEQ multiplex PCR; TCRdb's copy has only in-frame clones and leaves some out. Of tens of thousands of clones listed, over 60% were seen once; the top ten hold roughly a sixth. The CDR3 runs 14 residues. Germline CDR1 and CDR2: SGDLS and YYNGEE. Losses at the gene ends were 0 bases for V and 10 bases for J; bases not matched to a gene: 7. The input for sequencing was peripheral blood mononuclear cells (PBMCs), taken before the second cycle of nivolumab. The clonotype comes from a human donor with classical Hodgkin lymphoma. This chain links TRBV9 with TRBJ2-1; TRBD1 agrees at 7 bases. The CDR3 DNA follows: TGTGCCAGCAGCGTAGTGGGACAGTTGGGGGAGCAGTTCTTC. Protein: CASSVVGQLGEQFF.